The 5 T cell receptor beta chains in this list originate from one sample, sequenced in a study of regulatory T cells in long-lasting Graves disease. iRepertoire HTBI primers and Arm-PCR of CDR3 regions built TCR beta libraries. In TCRdb, the multiplex PCR reads were re-called with MiXCR into one record per CDR3 protein. In the table there are approximately 400,000 distinct CDR3 sequences, 15% of which are singletons. Time point reported: newly diagnosed GD, antithyroid drugs for less than 3 months. PBMC-derived RNA was used for the TCR library. The same sample was also studied in work on T cells in Graves' hyperthyroidism and ophthalmopathy.

Sequenced here: peripheral blood mononuclear cells (PBMCs), sampled at new diagnosis, from a patient treated with antithyroid drugs. The source is a woman aged 40 to 50 with Graves disease.

This clonotype has at least ten counts. This chain uses TRBV27 with TRBJ1-5; D is unresolved. From germline, CDR1 is MNHEY and CDR2 SMNVEV (reference sequence). This CDR3 is 17 amino acids long. Trimming left V 2 bases short and J 6 bases short, with 20 bases between. CDR3 nucleotides: TGTGCCAGCAGTTTAGGGTCGGGATCCGGGAATTTTCAGCCCCAGCATTTT. Its protein is CASSLGSGSGNFQPQHF.

In this sample, this clonotype turned up many times. The chain combines TRBV6-1 with TRBJ1-5, with a weak D call TRBD1 (6 bases). Germline CDR1 and CDR2: MNHNS and SASEGT. The V end was cut by 2 bases, the J end by 4 bases, with 12 bases between. The CDR3 spans 15 residues. In nucleotides, the CDR3 is TGTGCCAGCAGTGAAAAGGGACACGATAATCAGCCCCAGCATTTT. This gives the protein CASSEKGHDNQPQHF.

This clonotype has a handful of counts. The rearrangement links TRBV7-2 to TRBJ2-5; TRBD1 might be the D (5 bases). Between the trimmed V and J ends, which lost 2 bases and 3 bases, there was a span of 16 bases. The CDR3 loop spans 16 amino acids. Looked up from germline, CDR1 is SGHTA and CDR2 is FQGNSA. The CDR3 here is CASSLPAWGFEETQYF. Written as DNA, the CDR3 is TGTGCCAGCAGCTTACCTGCTTGGGGCTTCGAAGAGACCCAGTACTTC.

The sample holds many counts of this clonotype. The V call is TRBV10-3, the J call TRBJ1-2; D is unclear. The CDR3 length is 14 residues. The V gene's germline CDR1 is ENHRY and CDR2 SYGVKD. V lost 7 bases and J 6 bases, leaving 18 bases between the germline ends. The CDR3 sequence: CAIMGTSGVDGYTF. DNA for the CDR3: TGTGCCATCATGGGCACCTCCGGGGTTGATGGCTACACCTTC.

This clonotype was observed many times. V usage is TRBV29-1 and J usage is TRBJ2-5; weak D call: TRBD1 (6 bases). V was cut by 7 bases and J by 4 bases, with 16 bases left in between. Per germline, CDR1 SQVTM and CDR2 ANQGSEA. The CDR3 loop spans 13 amino acids. CDR3 coding DNA: TGCAGCGGGGCATACAGGGTAGGAGAGACCCAGTACTTC. It codes for CSGAYRVGETQYF.